The T cell receptor (beta chain) described here comes from a study of Graves' ophthalmopathy and Graves' hyperthyroidism. Moderately to severely active ophthalmopathy under 3 months, CAS at least 3, NOSPECS at least 4. Trimming removed 2 bases at V and 5 bases at J, with 12 bases between. CDR3 length: 13 amino acids. From germline, CDR1 is SQVTM and CDR2 ANQGSEA. Amplification targeted the TCR beta CDR3 regions, with RNA transcripts as the source material. In the first round, RT-PCR was carried out with HTBI primers, and a multiplex PCR formed the second round. TCRdb re-called the multiplex PCR reads through MiXCR, storing one row per CDR3 protein. The repertoire includes 200,000 to 250,000 distinct CDR3 sequences, approximately 21% of them detected once, and approximately 40% sits in the top ten.

The sequencing input was peripheral blood. This chain joins TRBV29-1 and TRBJ2-5; D perhaps matches TRBD2 (6 bases). This TCR came from a woman in her forties or fifties with Graves' ophthalmopathy. Here the CDR3 DNA reads TGCAGCGTTGAATGGACGAGCGGGGAGACCCAGTACTTC. The encoded protein is CSVEWTSGETQYF. Based on the CDR3 plus reference TRBV29-1 and TRBJ2-5, the full variable domain is SAVISQKPSRDICQRGTSLTIQCQVDSQVTMMFWYRQQPGQSLTLIATANQGSEATYESGFVIDKFPISRPNLTFSTLTVSNMSPEDSSIYLCSVEWTSGETQYFGPGTRLLVL.